This TCR beta chain stems from a study of control samples from healthy donors and cancer patients. TCRdb keeps only in-frame clones here, not all; method: immunoSEQ multiplex PCR. The sample yields approximately 140,000 clones, approximately 94% seen once. Sequences were obtained from blood. The TCR was taken from a man aged 18 to 35 in good health.

CDR3 residues: CSVEWDRGTDTQYF. CDR3 in DNA: TGCAGCGTTGAATGGGACAGGGGCACAGATACGCAGTATTTT. The rearrangement uses TRBV29-1 and TRBJ2-3; 9 bases match TRBD1. Losses at the gene ends were 2 bases for V and 1 base for J; bases not matched to a gene: 1. The CDR3 is 14 amino acids. Germline V lookup: CDR1 SQVTM, CDR2 ANQGSEA.